These T cell receptor beta chains were read from a single sample in a study of T cell responses to AZD1222 COVID-19 vaccine. Clones were read by immunoSEQ multiplex PCR, and TCRdb kept only the in-frame ones, dropping some. Of 120,000 to 150,000 clones in the sample, approximately 90% are singletons; the top ten hold approximately 5.7%. The sample in question was peripheral blood, obtained on day 0 of AZD1222 vaccination. The receptor set was obtained from an adult in good health. Each CDR3 is given with its conserved first and last residue. D genes are given only for firm matches. Expanded clones are given a class, and other clones once, few, many or no size at all.

d_gene: TRBD1
abundance: .
j_gene: TRBJ2-3
v_gene: TRBV30
CDR3nt: TGTGCCGGACAGGGGGCAGGAACAGATACGCAGTATTTT
CDR3aa: CAGQGAGTDTQYF

d_gene: TRBD2
abundance: once
j_gene: TRBJ2-7
v_gene: TRBV7-8
CDR3nt: TGTGCCAGCAGCTTAGCGGCCTTGAGCGGGAGTAAGCAGTACTTC
CDR3aa: CASSLAALSGSKQYF

d_gene: .
abundance: .
j_gene: TRBJ1-6
v_gene: TRBV28
CDR3nt: TGTGCCAGCAGTTTATCCGGAGTTGGGTCACCCCTCCACTTT
CDR3aa: CASSLSGVGSPLHF

d_gene: TRBD1
abundance: .
j_gene: TRBJ1-6
v_gene: TRBV13
CDR3nt: TGTGCCAGCAGCCAGAGGACAGGATATAATTCACCCCTCCACTTT
CDR3aa: CASSQRTGYNSPLHF

d_gene: .
abundance: .
j_gene: TRBJ1-5
v_gene: TRBV2
CDR3nt: TGTGCCAGCAGTGTCAGGGAGGACTATAGCAATCAGCCCCAGCATTTT
CDR3aa: CASSVREDYSNQPQHF

d_gene: TRBD1
abundance: once
j_gene: TRBJ1-1
v_gene: TRBV6-4
CDR3nt: TGTGCCAGCAGCCAAGTGGGGGGTGACAGGGGAGCTTTCTTT
CDR3aa: CASSQVGGDRGAFF

d_gene: .
abundance: .
j_gene: TRBJ1-4
v_gene: TRBV7-9
CDR3nt: TGTGCCAGCAGCTTAGGAGTGGTTACAGGGCCGAATGAAAAACTGTTTTTT
CDR3aa: CASSLGVVTGPNEKLFF

d_gene: .
abundance: .
j_gene: TRBJ1-2
v_gene: TRBV7-9
CDR3nt: TGTGCCAGCAGCTTAGTGCCTTATGGCTACACCTTC
CDR3aa: CASSLVPYGYTF

d_gene: TRBD1
abundance: .
j_gene: TRBJ1-2
v_gene: TRBV5-1
CDR3nt: TGCGCCAGCAGTTACGGGACAGGGAACTATGGCTACACCTTC
CDR3aa: CASSYGTGNYGYTF

d_gene: TRBD2
abundance: .
j_gene: TRBJ2-7
v_gene: TRBV5-6
CDR3nt: TGTGCCAGCAGCTTGGGTGGGACTAGCGACTACGAGCAGTACTTC
CDR3aa: CASSLGGTSDYEQYF

d_gene: .
abundance: .
j_gene: TRBJ2-7
v_gene: TRBV4-3
CDR3nt: TGCGCCAGCAGCCAAGAGACCTCCTACGAGCAGTACTTC
CDR3aa: CASSQETSYEQYF

d_gene: .
abundance: .
j_gene: TRBJ1-5
v_gene: TRBV30
CDR3nt: TGTGCCTGGAGTGAAGGCAGACCTAGCAATCAGCCCCAGCATTTT
CDR3aa: CAWSEGRPSNQPQHF

d_gene: .
abundance: .
j_gene: TRBJ1-3
v_gene: TRBV7-3
CDR3nt: TGTGCCAGCAGCGAACGCCCTGGAAACACCATATATTTT
CDR3aa: CASSERPGNTIYF

d_gene: TRBD2
abundance: .
j_gene: TRBJ2-2
v_gene: TRBV9
CDR3nt: TGTGCCAGCAGCGCGCGACTAGCCGACGCGAACACCGGGGAGCTGTTTTTT
CDR3aa: CASSARLADANTGELFF

d_gene: .
abundance: once
j_gene: TRBJ2-2
v_gene: TRBV11-3
CDR3nt: TGTGCCATCCAGCACCACCGGCTTACGAACACCGGGGAGCTGTTTTTT
CDR3aa: CAIQHHRLTNTGELFF

d_gene: TRBD1
abundance: .
j_gene: TRBJ2-5
v_gene: TRBV6-5
CDR3nt: TGTGCGACCCAGAGGGGACAGGGGAACCAAGAGACCCAGTACTTC
CDR3aa: CATQRGQGNQETQYF

d_gene: TRBD1
abundance: once
j_gene: TRBJ2-7
v_gene: TRBV10-3
CDR3nt: TGTGCCATCATGAACAGGGGATACGAGCAGTACTTC
CDR3aa: CAIMNRGYEQYF

d_gene: TRBD1
abundance: .
j_gene: TRBJ2-1
v_gene: TRBV24-1
CDR3nt: TGTGCCACCAGTGATCCCGACAGGGGGTTTGCGAATGAGCAGTTCTTC
CDR3aa: CATSDPDRGFANEQFF

d_gene: TRBD1
abundance: .
j_gene: TRBJ1-2
v_gene: TRBV19
CDR3nt: TGTGCCAGTAGTATCGCGGGACAGGGGCACGGCTACACCTTC
CDR3aa: CASSIAGQGHGYTF

d_gene: .
abundance: .
j_gene: TRBJ2-2
v_gene: TRBV5-4
CDR3nt: TGTGCCAGCAGCCTACCGGGAGCCGGGGAGCTGTTTTTT
CDR3aa: CASSLPGAGELFF

d_gene: TRBD1
abundance: .
j_gene: TRBJ1-2
v_gene: TRBV5-1
CDR3nt: TGCGCCAGCAGCTCCTCGGACAGGGGGCGCATCTATGGCTACACCTTC
CDR3aa: CASSSSDRGRIYGYTF

d_gene: .
abundance: once
j_gene: TRBJ2-1
v_gene: TRBV5-1
CDR3nt: TGCGCCAGCAGCCGTTTGACCGGAGACAATGAGCAGTTCTTC
CDR3aa: CASSRLTGDNEQFF

d_gene: .
abundance: .
j_gene: TRBJ2-1
v_gene: TRBV7-9
CDR3nt: TGTGCCAGCAGCTTAGTCTCTAGAGACATCGATGAGCAGTTCTTC
CDR3aa: CASSLVSRDIDEQFF

d_gene: .
abundance: .
j_gene: TRBJ2-3
v_gene: TRBV30
CDR3nt: TGTGCCTGGAGTCCCGCAGGAACGGATACGCAGTATTTT
CDR3aa: CAWSPAGTDTQYF

d_gene: .
abundance: .
j_gene: TRBJ1-6
v_gene: TRBV5-6
CDR3nt: TGTGCCAGCAGCTTGGCGCATTCACCCCTCCACTTT
CDR3aa: CASSLAHSPLHF

d_gene: .
abundance: once
j_gene: TRBJ1-1
v_gene: TRBV30
CDR3nt: TGTGCCTGGAGTGCGGAGAACACTGAAGCTTTCTTT
CDR3aa: CAWSAENTEAFF

d_gene: .
abundance: .
j_gene: TRBJ1-1
v_gene: TRBV6-2/TRBV6-3
CDR3nt: TGTGCCAGCAGTTCCCTCCACTCGGGAGAAGCTTTCTTT
CDR3aa: CASSSLHSGEAFF